Sequencing of this T cell receptor (beta chain) was carried out in a study of CXCR4 blockade with PD-1 therapy in pancreatic cancer. Notes on the study in general: Sequencing covered TCRbeta chains only, not alpha chains. Tumor clonality averaged roughly 0.13 versus 0.045 in healthy blood, not predicting survival. Clone frequency correlated with its number of distinct nucleotide rearrangements.

Generated by immunoSEQ multiplex PCR, the TCRdb table keeps only in-frame clones and is missing some. Of approximately 2,600 clones in the sample, roughly 40% are singletons; the top ten hold about 19%. In regard to this clone: The antigen is not known. The sample carries other DNA sequences with the same CDR3.

This CDR3 is 13 amino acids long. Trimming stripped 2 bases from V and 1 base from J, with 6 bases between. Germline V gene sequence: CDR1 KGHSH, CDR2 LQKENI. The material sequenced was tumor tissue. This clonotype was obtained from a human donor with pancreatic ductal adenocarcinoma. This sequence joins TRBV18 and TRBJ2-7; no definite D call. Here the CDR3 reads CASSPGRSYEQYF. The CDR3 DNA reads as TGTGCCAGCTCACCAGGCAGATCCTACGAGCAGTACTTC.